The rows below give T cell receptor beta chains drawn from one sample of a study of T cell repertoires in cytomegalovirus infection. Their cognate antigens are unknown. From the reads, TCRdb called clonotypes with MiXCR, one entry per CDR3 protein. The sample gives 700,000 to 900,000 distinct CDR3 sequences, roughly 28% of which show up once; less than 15% is in the top ten. Sequencing used cultured CD8+ T cells from PBMCs, obtained from culture after CMV antigen stimulation. The receptor set was obtained from a human donor in good health (CMV status not recorded). Some clones in this sample may be carry-over from other donors' samples. The CDR3 runs from the conserved cysteine through the conserved F or W. D genes are given only for firm matches. Not all rows give a size; the values are once, few, many and, for expanded clones, a class.

J: TRBJ1-5
D: TRBD1
V: TRBV12-5
size: few
DNA: TGTGCTAGTGGTTTGTATAAGTCCGGGACAGGGGATCAGCCCCAGCATTTT
CDR3: CASGLYKSGTGDQPQHF

J: TRBJ2-3
D: TRBD2
V: TRBV10-3
size: -
DNA: TGTGCCATCAGATCGGGACTAGGTTTAGCAGATACGCAGTATTTT
CDR3: CAIRSGLGLADTQYF

J: TRBJ1-3
D: TRBD1
V: TRBV7-2
size: many
DNA: TGTGCCAGCAGCTTCAAGGACGTCAGGACAGGACCTATCTCTGGAAACACCATATATTTT
CDR3: CASSFKDVRTGPISGNTIYF

J: TRBJ1-2
D: -
V: TRBV7-6
size: many
DNA: TGTGCCAGCAGCTTAACTGGGGGAACACATGATGGCTACACCTTC
CDR3: CASSLTGGTHDGYTF

J: TRBJ1-2
D: TRBD1
V: TRBV7-9
size: few
DNA: TGTGCCAGCAGCTTCCCCCCTGACACGGGACAGGGGTTTGGCTACACCTTC
CDR3: CASSFPPDTGQGFGYTF

J: TRBJ1-2
D: -
V: TRBV20-1
size: few
DNA: TGCAGTGCTAGAGATCGCACGAGATACGGCGGCTACACCTTC
CDR3: CSARDRTRYGGYTF

J: TRBJ2-2
D: TRBD1
V: TRBV7-9
size: many
DNA: TGTGCCAGCAGCACCTCAGGGGGCAGGACCGGGGAGCTGTTTTTT
CDR3: CASSTSGGRTGELFF

J: TRBJ2-3
D: TRBD2
V: TRBV27
size: -
DNA: TGTGCCAGCAGTAAACCGGGACTAGGCCAGTATTTT
CDR3: CASSKPGLGQYF

J: TRBJ2-4
D: TRBD2
V: TRBV7-6
size: many
DNA: TGTGCCAGCAGCTTATCCACTAGCGGGGGGACCAAAAACATTCAGTACTTC
CDR3: CASSLSTSGGTKNIQYF

J: TRBJ2-3
D: TRBD1
V: TRBV6-5
size: -
DNA: TGTGCCAGCAGTTACTCTGGGCCAGGGGGCGTCGATACGCAGTATTTT
CDR3: CASSYSGPGGVDTQYF

J: TRBJ1-2
D: -
V: TRBV19
size: -
DNA: TGTGCCAGTAGTCCTCGGTCTTCTTTTTCAGCCTATGGCTACACCTTC
CDR3: CASSPRSSFSAYGYTF

J: TRBJ2-1
D: TRBD1
V: TRBV7-6
size: many
DNA: TGTGCCAGCAGCTTGAAAGACAGGGTACCCTACAATGAGCAGTTCTTC
CDR3: CASSLKDRVPYNEQFF

J: TRBJ2-3
D: -
V: TRBV5-6
size: -
DNA: TGTGCCAGCAGCTTGGAGAAGGGAGCAGATACGCAGTATTTT
CDR3: CASSLEKGADTQYF

J: TRBJ2-1
D: TRBD2
V: TRBV7-2
size: -
DNA: TGTGACAGCAGCATCTCCGGGACTAGCGGGGCCGATGAGCAGTTCTTC
CDR3: CDSSISGTSGADEQFF

J: TRBJ2-3
D: -
V: TRBV6-5
size: -
DNA: TGTGCCAGCAGTTTCCAGGGCGGGACGGCGTTCACAGATACGCAGTATTTT
CDR3: CASSFQGGTAFTDTQYF

J: TRBJ2-7
D: TRBD1
V: TRBV27
size: few
DNA: TGTGCCAGCAGTTTTCGGACAGGGGGGCCCTACGAGCAGTACTTC
CDR3: CASSFRTGGPYEQYF

J: TRBJ2-1
D: -
V: TRBV28
size: -
DNA: TGTGCCAGCAGTTACAGGGAAAGCTCCTACAATGAGCAGTTCTTC
CDR3: CASSYRESSYNEQFF

J: TRBJ1-2
D: -
V: TRBV12-3/TRBV12-4
size: few
DNA: TGTGCCACCTCGGAGGCAGTTGTTAACTATGGCTACACCTTC
CDR3: CATSEAVVNYGYTF

J: TRBJ2-1
D: TRBD2
V: TRBV2
size: -
DNA: TGTGCCAGCAGTGAAGCCCGACTAGCGGGGGGCAATTCCTACAATGAGCAGTTCTTC
CDR3: CASSEARLAGGNSYNEQFF

J: TRBJ2-1
D: -
V: TRBV7-6
size: many
DNA: TGTGCCAGCAGCTTAACGGGGGGACGACAGGGAGGTAATGAGCAGTTCTTC
CDR3: CASSLTGGRQGGNEQFF

J: TRBJ1-2
D: -
V: TRBV7-9
size: few
DNA: TGTGCCAGCAGCTTTCCGGGACGGAACTATGGCTACACCTTC
CDR3: CASSFPGRNYGYTF

J: TRBJ2-2
D: TRBD1
V: TRBV24-1
size: -
DNA: TGTGCCACCAGTGATTCCGGGACAGGGGGCAGAAGCGGGGAGCTGTTTTTT
CDR3: CATSDSGTGGRSGELFF

J: TRBJ1-5
D: TRBD1
V: TRBV19
size: -
DNA: TGTGCCAGTAGTATCCCCGGGACAGGTGGGAGCAATCAGCCCCAGCATTTT
CDR3: CASSIPGTGGSNQPQHF

J: TRBJ2-2
D: -
V: TRBV12-5
size: -
DNA: TGTGCTAGTGGTTTCCTAATCCCAGGGATGGACGGGGAGCTGTTTTTT
CDR3: CASGFLIPGMDGELFF

J: TRBJ2-5
D: TRBD2
V: TRBV6-2/TRBV6-3
size: -
DNA: TGTGCCAGCAGTTACTCGCGACTAGCGGGGGGGGGGCGCCAAGAGACCCAGTACTTC
CDR3: CASSYSRLAGGGRQETQYF

J: TRBJ1-2
D: -
V: TRBV7-9
size: few
DNA: TGTGCCAGCACCAAAACCGGGCGGACAGCCTATGGCTACACCTTC
CDR3: CASTKTGRTAYGYTF

J: TRBJ1-2
D: -
V: TRBV7-6
size: -
DNA: TGTGCCAGCAGCTTAGAGGTGGCATCTGGCTACACCTTC
CDR3: CASSLEVASGYTF

J: TRBJ2-1
D: TRBD2
V: TRBV27
size: -
DNA: TGTGCCAGCAGCCATAGCGGGGGGTCCCACAATGAGCAGTTCTTC
CDR3: CASSHSGGSHNEQFF

J: TRBJ1-6
D: TRBD1
V: TRBV27
size: -
DNA: TGTGCCAGCAGTTTCCCAGGGGGGGGTTCACCCCTCCACTTT
CDR3: CASSFPGGGSPLHF

J: TRBJ2-3
D: TRBD2
V: TRBV7-3
size: many
DNA: TGTGCCAGCAGCCCTAGCGGGGGGGCCTTGATGGATACGCAGTATTTT
CDR3: CASSPSGGALMDTQYF

J: TRBJ2-1
D: TRBD2
V: TRBV4-2
size: -
DNA: TGTGCCAGCAGCCCCCGACTAGCGGGGGGGGCGTACAATGAGCAGTTCTTC
CDR3: CASSPRLAGGAYNEQFF

J: TRBJ1-5
D: TRBD1
V: TRBV7-9
size: many
DNA: TGTGCCAGCAGCCTGGACAGGGGCAGTCAGCCCCAGCATTTT
CDR3: CASSLDRGSQPQHF

J: TRBJ2-4
D: -
V: TRBV7-4
size: -
DNA: TGTACCAGCAGCCACCTCTCTGACGACATTCAGTACTTC
CDR3: CTSSHLSDDIQYF

J: TRBJ1-5
D: -
V: TRBV6-2/TRBV6-3
size: once
DNA: TGTGCCAGCAGTTACTCGGGCAGCCTTAGCAATCAGCCCCAGCATTTT
CDR3: CASSYSGSLSNQPQHF

J: TRBJ1-1
D: TRBD1
V: TRBV4-1
size: -
DNA: TGCGCCAGCAGCCAACACAGGGGGCCGAACACTGAAGCTTTCTTT
CDR3: CASSQHRGPNTEAFF

J: TRBJ2-1
D: -
V: TRBV7-2
size: few
DNA: TGTGCCAGCAGCTTAGGTACAACTTCCTACAATGAGCAGTTCTTC
CDR3: CASSLGTTSYNEQFF

J: TRBJ1-2
D: -
V: TRBV2
size: -
DNA: TGTGCCAGCAGTGAATCTACGGAAAGGGTTGACTATGGCTACACCTTC
CDR3: CASSESTERVDYGYTF

J: TRBJ2-4
D: -
V: TRBV6-6
size: -
DNA: TGTGCCAGCAGCCCCGCCCTTGGGAGAGAGTACTTC
CDR3: CASSPALGREYF

J: TRBJ2-7
D: TRBD1
V: TRBV4-1
size: -
DNA: TGCGCCAGCAGCCACCCCGGGACAGGGGGCTACGAGCAGTACTTC
CDR3: CASSHPGTGGYEQYF

J: TRBJ1-1
D: -
V: TRBV4-1
size: -
DNA: TGCGCCAGCAGCCATGAGGGGAACTCGAACACTGAAGCTTTCTTT
CDR3: CASSHEGNSNTEAFF

J: TRBJ2-3
D: -
V: TRBV6-2/TRBV6-3
size: -
DNA: TGTGCCAGCAGTTACCTCGCCTATGCCACAGATACGCAGTATTTT
CDR3: CASSYLAYATDTQYF

J: TRBJ2-3
D: TRBD1
V: TRBV19
size: -
DNA: TGTGCCAGTAGCCTCTTGACAGGGGGGTCAGATACGCAGTATTTT
CDR3: CASSLLTGGSDTQYF

J: TRBJ1-4
D: -
V: TRBV7-2
size: many
DNA: TGTGCCAGCAGCTTAGTTTCCCTAGCAACTAATGAAAAACTGTTTTTT
CDR3: CASSLVSLATNEKLFF

J: TRBJ1-2
D: -
V: TRBV7-9
size: many
DNA: TGTGCCAGCAGCTTAGCCGGCCGGGACGGAGGATATGGCTACACCTTC
CDR3: CASSLAGRDGGYGYTF

J: TRBJ2-3
D: -
V: TRBV29-1
size: -
DNA: TGCAGCGTCGATCCTCAGGATACGCAGTATTTT
CDR3: CSVDPQDTQYF

J: TRBJ2-1
D: -
V: TRBV7-9
size: few
DNA: TGTGCCAGCAGCCCTGTCGGCAGAGGCGACAATGAGCAGTTCTTC
CDR3: CASSPVGRGDNEQFF

J: TRBJ2-1
D: -
V: TRBV29-1
size: -
DNA: TGCAGCGTTGAACGGGAAAGTAATGAGCAGTTCTTC
CDR3: CSVERESNEQFF

J: TRBJ1-2
D: -
V: TRBV7-9
size: few
DNA: TGTGCCAGCACTACTGGTAACTATGGCTACACCTTC
CDR3: CASTTGNYGYTF

J: TRBJ2-7
D: -
V: TRBV7-9
size: -
DNA: TGTGCCAGCAGCCGACGGGGCGAGCAGTACTTC
CDR3: CASSRRGEQYF

J: TRBJ1-1
D: -
V: TRBV5-1
size: -
DNA: TGCGCCAGCAGCTTGGACCCCTTGGGAACTGAAGCTTTCTTT
CDR3: CASSLDPLGTEAFF

J: TRBJ2-3
D: TRBD1
V: TRBV7-3
size: -
DNA: TGTGCCAGCAGCTTATACCCGGATGTGGGACAGGGGGTTGAAGATACGCAGTATTTT
CDR3: CASSLYPDVGQGVEDTQYF

J: TRBJ1-1
D: TRBD1
V: TRBV19
size: -
DNA: TGTGCCAGTAGTTACGAACAGGGGGCCACTGAAGCTTTCTTT
CDR3: CASSYEQGATEAFF

J: TRBJ2-1
D: -
V: TRBV24-1
size: -
DNA: TGTGCCACCAGTGATTTGCAGTCTAGAACCGATGAGCAGTTCTTC
CDR3: CATSDLQSRTDEQFF

J: TRBJ2-1
D: -
V: TRBV4-3
size: -
DNA: TGCGCCAGCAGCCAGTCCTGGGGAATGAGCTCCTACAATGAGCAGTTCTTC
CDR3: CASSQSWGMSSYNEQFF

J: TRBJ2-2
D: TRBD2
V: TRBV6-5
size: few
DNA: TGTGCCAGCAGTTACTCCGGACTAGCGGGTAACACCGGGGAGCTGTTTTTT
CDR3: CASSYSGLAGNTGELFF

J: TRBJ2-4
D: -
V: TRBV12-3/TRBV12-4
size: -
DNA: TGTGCCAGCAGCCCGGTGGGAACCAAAAACATTCAGTACTTC
CDR3: CASSPVGTKNIQYF

J: TRBJ2-7
D: TRBD1
V: TRBV7-6
size: many
DNA: TGTGCCAGCAGCCATCGACAGGGGTTTGGCGAGCAGTACTTC
CDR3: CASSHRQGFGEQYF